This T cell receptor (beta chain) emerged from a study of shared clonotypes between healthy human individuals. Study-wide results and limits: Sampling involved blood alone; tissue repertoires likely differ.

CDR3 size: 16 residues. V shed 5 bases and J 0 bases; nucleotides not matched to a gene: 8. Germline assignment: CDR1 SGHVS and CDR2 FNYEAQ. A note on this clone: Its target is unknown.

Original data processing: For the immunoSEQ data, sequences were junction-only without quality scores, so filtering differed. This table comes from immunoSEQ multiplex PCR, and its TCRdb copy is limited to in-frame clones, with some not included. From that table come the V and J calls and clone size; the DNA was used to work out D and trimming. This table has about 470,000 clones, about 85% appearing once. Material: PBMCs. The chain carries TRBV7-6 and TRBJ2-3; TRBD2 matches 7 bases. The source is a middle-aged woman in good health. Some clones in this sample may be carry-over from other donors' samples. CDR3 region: CASSIYREASTDTQYF. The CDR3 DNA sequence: TGTGCCAGCAGCATTTACCGGGAGGCTAGCACAGATACGCAGTATTTT.